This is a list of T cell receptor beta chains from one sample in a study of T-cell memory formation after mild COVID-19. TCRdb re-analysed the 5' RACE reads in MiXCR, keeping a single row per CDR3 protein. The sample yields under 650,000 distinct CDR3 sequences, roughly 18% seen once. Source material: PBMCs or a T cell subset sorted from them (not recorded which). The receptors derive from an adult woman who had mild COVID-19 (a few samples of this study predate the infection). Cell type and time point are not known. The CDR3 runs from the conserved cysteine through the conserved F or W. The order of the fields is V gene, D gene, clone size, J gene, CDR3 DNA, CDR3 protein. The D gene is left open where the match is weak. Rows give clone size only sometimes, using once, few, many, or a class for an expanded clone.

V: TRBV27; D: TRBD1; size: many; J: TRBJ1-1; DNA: TGTGCCAGCAGTCGGACAGGGATGAACACTGAAGCTTTCTTT; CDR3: CASSRTGMNTEAFF
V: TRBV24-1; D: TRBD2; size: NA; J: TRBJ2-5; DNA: TGTGCCACCAGTGATCCCAGCGGGAAAGAGACCCAGTACTTC; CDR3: CATSDPSGKETQYF
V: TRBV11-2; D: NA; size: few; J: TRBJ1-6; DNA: TGTGCCAGCAGCTTATCGGGGCTCGGACCCCTCCACTTT; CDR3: CASSLSGLGPLHF
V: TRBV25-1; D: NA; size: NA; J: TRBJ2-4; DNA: TGTGCCAGCAGTGATTCCTGGGGGAACATTCAGTACTTC; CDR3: CASSDSWGNIQYF
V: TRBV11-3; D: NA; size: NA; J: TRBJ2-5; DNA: TGTGCCAGCAGCTTACAGGAAGAGACCCAGTACTTC; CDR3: CASSLQEETQYF
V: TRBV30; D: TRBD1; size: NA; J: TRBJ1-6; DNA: TGTGCCTGGAGTGTACGGGACAGGATTTCACCCCTCCACTTT; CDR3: CAWSVRDRISPLHF
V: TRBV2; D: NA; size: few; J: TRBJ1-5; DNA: TGTGCCAGCACGAGGGGTCAGCCTAATCAGCCCCAGCATTTT; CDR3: CASTRGQPNQPQHF
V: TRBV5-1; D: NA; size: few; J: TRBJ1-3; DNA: TGCGCCAGCAGCTTCACCCCCGGTAACTCTGGAAACACCATATATTTT; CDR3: CASSFTPGNSGNTIYF
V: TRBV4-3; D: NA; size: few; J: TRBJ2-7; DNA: TGCGCCAGCAGCCAAGACGGGCCCGAGCCAGAGGACTTC; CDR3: CASSQDGPEPEDF
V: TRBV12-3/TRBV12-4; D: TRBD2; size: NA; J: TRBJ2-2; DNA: TGTGCCAGCAGTCGAAAAGTAGGGACTAGTGTTTATACCGGGGAGCTGTTTTTT; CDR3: CASSRKVGTSVYTGELFF
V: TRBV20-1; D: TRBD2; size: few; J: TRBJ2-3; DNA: TGCAGTGCTAGAGAACGTGGCGGGGGGGTAGATACGCAGTATTTT; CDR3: CSARERGGGVDTQYF
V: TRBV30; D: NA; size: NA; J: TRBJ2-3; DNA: TGTGCCTGCCTCCGGGACACCAACACAGATACGCAGTATTTT; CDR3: CACLRDTNTDTQYF
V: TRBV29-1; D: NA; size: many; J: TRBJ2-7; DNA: TGCAGCGTTGATGGCGGATCCTACGAGCAGTACTTC; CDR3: CSVDGGSYEQYF
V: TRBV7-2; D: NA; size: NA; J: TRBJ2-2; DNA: TGTGCCAGCAGCTTGTTGTCGGTAGAGCTGTTTTTT; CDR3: CASSLLSVELFF
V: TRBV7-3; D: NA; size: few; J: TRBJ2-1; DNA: TGTGCCAGCAGCGGACAGCACTCCTACAATGAGCAGTTCTTC; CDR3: CASSGQHSYNEQFF
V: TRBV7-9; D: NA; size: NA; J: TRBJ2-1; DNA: TGTGCCAGCAGCCCATTGGGGCAGAACAATGAGCAGTTCTTC; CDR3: CASSPLGQNNEQFF
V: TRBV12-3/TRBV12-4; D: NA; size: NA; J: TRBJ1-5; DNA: TGTGCCAGCAGTTTGGCGGCAAGCTATAGCAATCAGCCCCAGCATTTT; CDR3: CASSLAASYSNQPQHF
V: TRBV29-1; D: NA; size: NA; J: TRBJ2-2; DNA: TGCAGCGTTGAACCCGCCAGGCCCAGTGGCACCGGGGAGCTGTTTTTT; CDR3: CSVEPARPSGTGELFF
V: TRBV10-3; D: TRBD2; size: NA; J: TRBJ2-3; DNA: TGTGCCATCCAGCGGGGGGACACAGATACGCAGTATTTT; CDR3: CAIQRGDTDTQYF
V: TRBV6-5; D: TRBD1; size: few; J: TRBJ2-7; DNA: TGTGCCAGCAGTTACTCGGGGGCCTGGGGACAGGGTTCTTACGAGCAGTACTTC; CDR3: CASSYSGAWGQGSYEQYF
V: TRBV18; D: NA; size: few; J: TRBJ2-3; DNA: TGTGCCAGCTCACCCAGGACAGTACGCACAGATACGCAGTATTTT; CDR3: CASSPRTVRTDTQYF
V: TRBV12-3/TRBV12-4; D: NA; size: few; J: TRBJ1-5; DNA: TGTGCCAGCCAAGGGACCCGCAATCAGCCCCAGCATTTT; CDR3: CASQGTRNQPQHF
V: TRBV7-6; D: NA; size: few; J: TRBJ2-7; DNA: TGTGCCAGCAGCTTAGACGCGGGGTACAGCTACGAGCAGTACTTC; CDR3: CASSLDAGYSYEQYF
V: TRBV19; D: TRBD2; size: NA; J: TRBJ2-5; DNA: TGTGCCAGCTCGTGGCTAGCGGGGGAGACCCAGTACTTC; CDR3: CASSWLAGETQYF